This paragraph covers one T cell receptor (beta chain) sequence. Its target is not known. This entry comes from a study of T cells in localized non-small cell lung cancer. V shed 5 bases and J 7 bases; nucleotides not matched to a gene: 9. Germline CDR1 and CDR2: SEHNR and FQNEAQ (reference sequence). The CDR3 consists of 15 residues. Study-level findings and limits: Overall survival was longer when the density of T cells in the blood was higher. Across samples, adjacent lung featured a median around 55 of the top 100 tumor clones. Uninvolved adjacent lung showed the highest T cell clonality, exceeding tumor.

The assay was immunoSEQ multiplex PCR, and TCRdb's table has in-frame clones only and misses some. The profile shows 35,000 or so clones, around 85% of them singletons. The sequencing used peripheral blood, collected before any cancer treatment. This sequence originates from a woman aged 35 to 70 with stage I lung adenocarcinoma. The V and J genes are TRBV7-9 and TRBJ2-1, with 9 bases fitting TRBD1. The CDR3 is CASSPPRTGENEQFF. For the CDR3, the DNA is TGTGCCAGCAGCCCCCCCCGGACAGGGGAAAATGAGCAGTTCTTC.